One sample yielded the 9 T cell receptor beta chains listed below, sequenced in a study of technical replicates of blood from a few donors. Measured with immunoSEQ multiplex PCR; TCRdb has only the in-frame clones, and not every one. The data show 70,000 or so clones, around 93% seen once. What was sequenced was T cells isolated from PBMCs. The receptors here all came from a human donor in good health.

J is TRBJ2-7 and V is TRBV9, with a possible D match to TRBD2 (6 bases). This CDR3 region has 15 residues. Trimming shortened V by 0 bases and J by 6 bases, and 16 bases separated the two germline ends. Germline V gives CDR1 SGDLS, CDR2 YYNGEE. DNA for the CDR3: TGTGCCAGCAGCGTAGAACGGGAGAAAGATAGCGAGCAGTACTTC. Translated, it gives CASSVEREKDSEQYF.

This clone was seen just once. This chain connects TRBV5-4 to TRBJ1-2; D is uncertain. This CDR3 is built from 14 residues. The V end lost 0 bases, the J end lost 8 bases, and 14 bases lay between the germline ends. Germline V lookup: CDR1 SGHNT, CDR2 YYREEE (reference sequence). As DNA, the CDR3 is TGTGCCAGCAGCTTGGACGTTGAGGAGTGGGGCTACACCTTC. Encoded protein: CASSLDVEEWGYTF.

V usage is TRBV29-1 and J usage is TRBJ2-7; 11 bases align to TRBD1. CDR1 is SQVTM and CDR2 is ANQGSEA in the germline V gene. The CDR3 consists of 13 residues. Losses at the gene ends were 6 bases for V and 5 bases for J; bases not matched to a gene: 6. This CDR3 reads CSVVGQGGNEQYF. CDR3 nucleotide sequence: TGCAGCGTGGTGGGACAGGGGGGAAACGAGCAGTACTTC.

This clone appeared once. DNA of the CDR3: TGTGCCATCCGGACAGCTTTTAATGAAAAACTGTTTTTT. Translated, it gives CAIRTAFNEKLFF. This sequence joins TRBV10-3 and TRBJ1-4; TRBD1 might be the D (6 bases). This CDR3 is built from 13 residues. The germline CDR1 and CDR2 sequences are ENHRY and SYGVKD. The V gene lost 8 bases and the J gene lost 4 bases, with 11 bases spanning the gap.

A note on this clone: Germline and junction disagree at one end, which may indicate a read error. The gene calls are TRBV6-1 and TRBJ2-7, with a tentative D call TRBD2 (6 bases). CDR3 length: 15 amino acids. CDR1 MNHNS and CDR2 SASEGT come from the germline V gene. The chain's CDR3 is CASREVGTGAYEQYF. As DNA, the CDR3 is TGTGCCAGCAGGGAAGTGGGTACGGGAGCCTACGAGCAGTACTTC.

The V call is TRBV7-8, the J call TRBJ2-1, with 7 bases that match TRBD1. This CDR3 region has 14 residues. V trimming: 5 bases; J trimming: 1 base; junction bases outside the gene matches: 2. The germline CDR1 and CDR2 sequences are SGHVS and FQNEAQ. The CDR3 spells CASSPDRSYNEQFF. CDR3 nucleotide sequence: TGTGCCAGCAGCCCGGACAGGTCCTACAATGAGCAGTTCTTC.

The CDR3 region is CASSKGRGNTEAFF. CDR3 nucleotide sequence: TGTGCCAGCAGTAAAGGACGGGGGAACACTGAAGCTTTCTTT. The chain employs TRBV6-5 and TRBJ1-1; D unresolved. CDR3 length equals 14 residues. The V gene's germline CDR1 is MNHEY and CDR2 SVGAGI. V was shortened by 5 bases and J by 1 base, with 11 bases between the two germline ends.

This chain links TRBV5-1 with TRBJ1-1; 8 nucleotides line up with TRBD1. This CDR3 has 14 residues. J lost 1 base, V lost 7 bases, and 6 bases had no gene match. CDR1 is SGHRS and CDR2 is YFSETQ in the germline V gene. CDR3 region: CASRLGQGNTEAFF. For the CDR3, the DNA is TGCGCCAGCCGACTCGGACAGGGGAACACTGAAGCTTTCTTT. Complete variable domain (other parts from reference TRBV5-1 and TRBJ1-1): KAGVTQTPRYLIKTRGQQVTLSCSPISGHRSVSWYQQTPGQGLQFLFEYFSETQRNKGNFPGRFSGRQFSNSRSEMNVSTLELGDSALYLCASRLGQGNTEAFFGQGTRLTVV.

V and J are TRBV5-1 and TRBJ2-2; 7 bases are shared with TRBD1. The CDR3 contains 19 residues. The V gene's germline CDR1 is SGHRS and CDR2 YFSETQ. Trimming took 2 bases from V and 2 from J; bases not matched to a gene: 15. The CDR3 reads CASSLLTGAWDINTGELFF. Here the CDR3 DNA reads TGCGCCAGCAGCTTATTAACAGGGGCGTGGGATATAAACACCGGGGAGCTGTTTTTT.